The rows below give T cell receptor beta chains drawn from one sample of a study of blood T cell repertoires in COVID-19. Method: immunoSEQ multiplex PCR; TCRdb's copy keeps in-frame clones and lacks some. Of 200,000 to 250,000 clones listed, more than 85% are singletons. Sequenced sample: peripheral blood. All receptors come from a man aged 40-55 years with active or convalescent COVID-19. Each CDR3 is given with its conserved first and last residue. Each record gives: CDR3 protein, CDR3 DNA, CDR3 length, V gene, J gene, clone size, D gene. A D gene is named only where the DNA matches it firmly. Size tells how often a clone was seen (once, few, many) or the class of an expanded clone, and some rows leave it out.

cdr3_aa: CASSFGQLSYNEQFF; cdr3_nt: TGTGCCAGCAGCTTTGGACAGCTCTCCTACAATGAGCAGTTCTTC; cdr3_length: 15; v_call: TRBV5-6; j_call: TRBJ2-1; clone_size: NA; d_call: NA
cdr3_aa: CASSPPGTGAGSAPAFF; cdr3_nt: TGTGCCAGCAGCCCGCCCGGGACAGGGGCAGGCTCCGCCCCAGCTTTCTTT; cdr3_length: 17; v_call: TRBV28; j_call: TRBJ1-1; clone_size: once; d_call: TRBD1
cdr3_aa: CASSLAEGRETQYF; cdr3_nt: TGCGCCAGCAGCTTGGCCGAAGGCAGGGAGACCCAGTACTTC; cdr3_length: 14; v_call: TRBV5-1; j_call: TRBJ2-5; clone_size: NA; d_call: NA
cdr3_aa: CAWSADTSNQPQHF; cdr3_nt: TGTGCCTGGAGTGCTGACACTAGCAATCAGCCCCAGCATTTT; cdr3_length: 14; v_call: TRBV30; j_call: TRBJ1-5; clone_size: NA; d_call: NA
cdr3_aa: CASSLNGGSRIEQYF; cdr3_nt: TGTGCCAGCAGTTTAAATGGTGGCTCTCGCATCGAGCAGTACTTC; cdr3_length: 15; v_call: TRBV28; j_call: TRBJ2-7; clone_size: many; d_call: NA
cdr3_aa: CASSHFWTASNEKLFF; cdr3_nt: TGCGCCAGCAGCCACTTCTGGACAGCGAGTAATGAAAAACTGTTTTTT; cdr3_length: 16; v_call: TRBV4-1; j_call: TRBJ1-4; clone_size: NA; d_call: NA
cdr3_aa: CASSRDRSSSYNSPLHF; cdr3_nt: TGTGCCAGCTCACGGGACAGATCAAGCTCCTATAATTCACCCCTCCACTTT; cdr3_length: 17; v_call: TRBV18; j_call: TRBJ1-6; clone_size: NA; d_call: TRBD1
cdr3_aa: CASSLWGGGEAFF; cdr3_nt: TGTGCCAGCAGTTTATGGGGAGGGGGTGAAGCTTTCTTT; cdr3_length: 13; v_call: TRBV27; j_call: TRBJ1-1; clone_size: NA; d_call: NA
cdr3_aa: CSVEIGTGAYEQYF; cdr3_nt: TGCAGCGTTGAAATCGGGACAGGGGCATACGAGCAGTACTTC; cdr3_length: 14; v_call: TRBV29-1; j_call: TRBJ2-7; clone_size: NA; d_call: TRBD1
cdr3_aa: CASSLGQETYEQYF; cdr3_nt: TGCGCCAGCAGCTTGGGACAGGAGACCTACGAGCAGTACTTC; cdr3_length: 14; v_call: TRBV5-1; j_call: TRBJ2-7; clone_size: NA; d_call: NA
cdr3_aa: CASSLLATNTGELFF; cdr3_nt: TGTGCCAGCAGTTTGCTAGCGACAAACACCGGGGAGCTGTTTTTT; cdr3_length: 15; v_call: TRBV2; j_call: TRBJ2-2; clone_size: NA; d_call: NA
cdr3_aa: CASSYSATRGRGGEQYF; cdr3_nt: TGTGCCAGCAGTTACTCGGCGACTAGGGGGCGTGGAGGGGAGCAGTACTTC; cdr3_length: 17; v_call: TRBV6-2/TRBV6-3; j_call: TRBJ2-7; clone_size: once; d_call: NA
cdr3_aa: CASSLRKGLNQPQHF; cdr3_nt: TGTGCCAGCAGCCTCAGGAAGGGGTTAAATCAGCCCCAGCATTTT; cdr3_length: 15; v_call: TRBV7-6; j_call: TRBJ1-5; clone_size: few; d_call: NA
cdr3_aa: CASSSGTGGNGYTF; cdr3_nt: TGTGCCAGCAGCTCGGGGACAGGGGGCAACGGCTACACCTTC; cdr3_length: 14; v_call: TRBV7-9; j_call: TRBJ1-2; clone_size: NA; d_call: TRBD1
cdr3_aa: CASSPSGGVNTEAFF; cdr3_nt: TGTGCCAGCAGCCCATCGGGGGGTGTGAACACTGAAGCTTTCTTT; cdr3_length: 15; v_call: TRBV7-2; j_call: TRBJ1-1; clone_size: few; d_call: NA
cdr3_aa: CASSTRQGPPYGYTF; cdr3_nt: TGTGCCAGCAGCACCCGACAGGGGCCGCCCTATGGCTACACCTTC; cdr3_length: 15; v_call: TRBV9; j_call: TRBJ1-2; clone_size: few; d_call: TRBD1
cdr3_aa: CASSPRTDISYEQYF; cdr3_nt: TGTGCCAGCAGCCCCCGGACAGATATTTCCTACGAGCAGTACTTC; cdr3_length: 15; v_call: TRBV5-4; j_call: TRBJ2-7; clone_size: NA; d_call: NA
cdr3_aa: CASSLAGAGTAYEQYF; cdr3_nt: TGTGCCAGCAGCTTAGCGGGTGCAGGAACCGCCTACGAGCAGTACTTC; cdr3_length: 16; v_call: TRBV11-1; j_call: TRBJ2-7; clone_size: NA; d_call: NA
cdr3_aa: CASSEALSAVNTEAFF; cdr3_nt: TGTGCCAGCAGTGAAGCCCTCTCCGCAGTGAACACTGAAGCTTTCTTT; cdr3_length: 16; v_call: TRBV6-1; j_call: TRBJ1-1; clone_size: NA; d_call: NA
cdr3_aa: CASSLGLAGRYNEQFF; cdr3_nt: TGTGCCAGCAGTCTAGGGTTGGCGGGCAGGTACAATGAGCAGTTCTTC; cdr3_length: 16; v_call: TRBV6-6; j_call: TRBJ2-1; clone_size: NA; d_call: NA
cdr3_aa: CASSPTKDTPYEQYF; cdr3_nt: TGTGCCAGCTCACCCACGAAGGACACCCCCTACGAGCAGTACTTC; cdr3_length: 15; v_call: TRBV18; j_call: TRBJ2-7; clone_size: NA; d_call: NA
cdr3_aa: CASSLNRGNTEAFF; cdr3_nt: TGCGCCAGCAGCTTGAACAGGGGTAACACTGAAGCTTTCTTT; cdr3_length: 14; v_call: TRBV5-1; j_call: TRBJ1-1; clone_size: NA; d_call: TRBD1
cdr3_aa: CASSEGDMGDTEAFF; cdr3_nt: TGTGCCAGCAGCGAGGGAGATATGGGTGACACTGAAGCTTTCTTT; cdr3_length: 15; v_call: TRBV9; j_call: TRBJ1-1; clone_size: NA; d_call: NA
cdr3_aa: CASRNRDRVGTEAFF; cdr3_nt: TGTGCCAGCAGGAACCGGGACAGGGTTGGCACTGAAGCTTTCTTT; cdr3_length: 15; v_call: TRBV6-5; j_call: TRBJ1-1; clone_size: NA; d_call: TRBD1
cdr3_aa: CASRAQGGEKLFF; cdr3_nt: TGCGCCAGCAGAGCACAGGGTGGGGAAAAACTGTTTTTT; cdr3_length: 13; v_call: TRBV5-1; j_call: TRBJ1-4; clone_size: NA; d_call: NA
cdr3_aa: CASSQSREYQETQYF; cdr3_nt: TGTGCCAGCAGCCAAAGCCGGGAGTACCAAGAGACCCAGTACTTC; cdr3_length: 15; v_call: TRBV7-9; j_call: TRBJ2-5; clone_size: NA; d_call: NA
cdr3_aa: CASSGIGKGYTF; cdr3_nt: TGCGCCAGCAGTGGGATCGGGAAAGGCTACACCTTC; cdr3_length: 12; v_call: TRBV10-1; j_call: TRBJ1-2; clone_size: NA; d_call: NA
cdr3_aa: CASSSNRGRRYEQYF; cdr3_nt: TGTGCCAGCAGTTCGAACAGGGGAAGGCGATACGAGCAGTACTTC; cdr3_length: 15; v_call: TRBV6-2/TRBV6-3; j_call: TRBJ2-7; clone_size: once; d_call: TRBD1
cdr3_aa: CASTLIDQGEQFF; cdr3_nt: TGTGCCAGCACTCTAATAGACCAGGGTGAGCAGTTCTTC; cdr3_length: 13; v_call: TRBV28; j_call: TRBJ2-1; clone_size: NA; d_call: NA
cdr3_aa: CASSPGSYEQYF; cdr3_nt: TGTGCCAGCAGCCCCGGGTCCTACGAGCAGTACTTC; cdr3_length: 12; v_call: TRBV3-1/TRBV3-2; j_call: TRBJ2-7; clone_size: NA; d_call: NA
cdr3_aa: CASSPGLAGGRRAYNEQFF; cdr3_nt: TGCGCCAGCAGCCCGGGACTAGCGGGGGGGCGACGAGCCTACAATGAGCAGTTCTTC; cdr3_length: 19; v_call: TRBV5-1; j_call: TRBJ2-1; clone_size: NA; d_call: TRBD2
cdr3_aa: CASSRSPGGRNTEAFF; cdr3_nt: TGTGCCAGCAGTCGCTCCCCGGGGGGTAGGAACACTGAAGCTTTCTTT; cdr3_length: 16; v_call: TRBV27; j_call: TRBJ1-1; clone_size: once; d_call: NA
cdr3_aa: CASSAGLAGKETQYF; cdr3_nt: TGTGCCAGCAGCGCCGGACTAGCCGGGAAGGAGACCCAGTACTTC; cdr3_length: 15; v_call: TRBV9; j_call: TRBJ2-5; clone_size: NA; d_call: TRBD2
cdr3_aa: CASGLVLTGLDQPQHF; cdr3_nt: TGTGCTAGTGGTTTGGTGCTCACAGGGTTGGATCAGCCCCAGCATTTT; cdr3_length: 16; v_call: TRBV12-5; j_call: TRBJ1-5; clone_size: NA; d_call: NA
cdr3_aa: CSGNKQVGTEAFF; cdr3_nt: TGCAGCGGAAACAAACAGGTAGGCACTGAAGCTTTCTTT; cdr3_length: 13; v_call: TRBV29-1; j_call: TRBJ1-1; clone_size: NA; d_call: NA
cdr3_aa: CAWSDLAGGPSYEQYF; cdr3_nt: TGTGCCTGGAGTGATCTAGCGGGGGGCCCCTCCTACGAGCAGTACTTC; cdr3_length: 16; v_call: TRBV30; j_call: TRBJ2-7; clone_size: NA; d_call: TRBD2
cdr3_aa: CAWTGGLSGVDYEQYF; cdr3_nt: TGTGCCTGGACAGGGGGATTATCCGGGGTGGACTACGAGCAGTACTTC; cdr3_length: 16; v_call: TRBV30; j_call: TRBJ2-7; clone_size: NA; d_call: TRBD1
cdr3_aa: CASSRAGIGNNEQFF; cdr3_nt: TGTGCCAGCAGCCGAGCGGGAATCGGTAACAATGAGCAGTTCTTC; cdr3_length: 15; v_call: TRBV11-3; j_call: TRBJ2-1; clone_size: NA; d_call: TRBD2
cdr3_aa: CASSAQGVRRNQPQHF; cdr3_nt: TGTGCCAGCAGTGCTCAGGGGGTTCGTAGGAATCAGCCCCAGCATTTT; cdr3_length: 16; v_call: TRBV7-9; j_call: TRBJ1-5; clone_size: NA; d_call: TRBD1
cdr3_aa: CSVEDFGGEDYEQYF; cdr3_nt: TGCAGCGTTGAAGATTTCGGGGGGGAGGACTACGAGCAGTACTTC; cdr3_length: 15; v_call: TRBV29-1; j_call: TRBJ2-7; clone_size: NA; d_call: TRBD2
cdr3_aa: CASSPLGQGAITEAFF; cdr3_nt: TGTGCCAGCAGTCCCCTAGGACAGGGGGCGATTACTGAAGCTTTCTTT; cdr3_length: 16; v_call: TRBV28; j_call: TRBJ1-1; clone_size: NA; d_call: TRBD1
cdr3_aa: CASLYGYTF; cdr3_nt: TGTGCCAGCTTATATGGCTACACCTTC; cdr3_length: 9; v_call: TRBV21-1; j_call: TRBJ1-2; clone_size: NA; d_call: NA
cdr3_aa: CASSHWTVFGNTIYF; cdr3_nt: TGTGCCAGCAGCCATTGGACAGTGTTTGGAAACACCATATATTTT; cdr3_length: 15; v_call: TRBV3-1/TRBV3-2; j_call: TRBJ1-3; clone_size: NA; d_call: NA
cdr3_aa: CASSPYLADVYNEQFF; cdr3_nt: TGTGCCAGCAGTCCGTATCTAGCGGATGTCTACAATGAGCAGTTCTTC; cdr3_length: 16; v_call: TRBV27; j_call: TRBJ2-1; clone_size: NA; d_call: TRBD2